The sample holds one count of the clone carrying this T cell receptor (beta chain). The antigen remains undetermined. The CDR3 has 17 amino acids. Trimming stripped 0 bases from V and 0 bases from J, with 12 bases between. Germline-derived CDR1 and CDR2 are SGHTS and YDEGEE. Method: immunoSEQ multiplex PCR; TCRdb's copy keeps in-frame clones and lacks some. The sample yields about 2.5 million clones, just under 95% seen once. The sample is drawn from a study of shared clonotypes between healthy human individuals. Donors had no recently reported acute infections or vaccinations and were HIV-negative. Partitioning of CD4+ cells yielded a CD45RA+ naive subset and a CD45RA-negative memory subset. Findings of the study overall: Sample collection involved blood only; tissue repertoires are likely different.

The V gene is TRBV5-8, the J gene TRBJ1-4, with D possibly being TRBD1 (5 bases). Sequencing input: naive CD4+ T cells from PBMCs. Noted subset: CD45RA+ positively selected. The sequence derives from a man aged 18 to 35 in good health. Some clones in this sample may be carry-over from other donors' samples. In DNA form, the CDR3 reads TGTGCCAGCAGCTTGGCCAGGGCGGCGCCAACTAATGAAAAACTGTTTTTT. Its protein product is CASSLARAAPTNEKLFF.